This T cell receptor (beta chain) was profiled in a study of OX40 agonist ivuxolimab in advanced cancers. Study-level information: Of the patients, three showed partial responses, one with hepatocellular carcinoma and two with cutaneous melanoma. Study-wide points: CD8+ T cells averaged more expanded clones than CD4+.

Autoimmune disease history or systemic immunosuppression excluded patients. Data came from immunoSEQ multiplex PCR; TCRdb stores just in-frame clones and leaves some out. Seen here are approximately 17,000 clones, approximately 90% observed once, and the top ten hold 25% to 35%. About this clone: The antigen remains unidentified.

The length of the CDR3 is 16 residues. CDR1 is SGHVS and CDR2 is FNYEAQ in the germline V gene. V lost 2 bases, J lost 0 bases, and 12 bases lay in between. The clonotype originates from an adult with an advanced solid tumor such as melanoma, head and neck, liver or kidney cancer. This material consisted of CD4+ or CD8+ T cells sorted from blood, taken in a trial of the OX40 agonist ivuxolimab. This chain links TRBV7-6 with TRBJ2-3, with D perhaps assigned TRBD1 or TRBD2 (6 bases each). The CDR3 region has the DNA TGTGCCAGCAGCTTATTTGGGGGGACAAGCACAGATACGCAGTATTTT. Translation: CASSLFGGTSTDTQYF.